The sequence of this T cell receptor beta chain was determined in a study of blood T cell repertoires in COVID-19. Sequencing was performed with immunoSEQ multiplex PCR; in TCRdb, only in-frame clones are kept and a portion is missing. The sample records approximately 240,000 clones, roughly nine tenths being singletons. This CDR3 spans 13 amino acids. Trimming at V came to 5 bases and at J to 1 base, leaving 0 bases not matched to a gene. Germline CDR1 and CDR2: MNHEY and SVGAGI. This clone was observed once. Sequencing was performed on PBMCs or T cells enriched from blood (not recorded which). The genes are TRBV6-5 and TRBJ1-1; 8 bases fit TRBD1. The clonotype originates from a woman between 45 and 60 years old in a cohort exposed to, infected with or recovered from COVID-19 (not recorded which). CDR3 nucleotide sequence: TGTGCCAGCAGTACAGGGGGGAACACTGAAGCTTTCTTT. Translation gives CASSTGGNTEAFF.